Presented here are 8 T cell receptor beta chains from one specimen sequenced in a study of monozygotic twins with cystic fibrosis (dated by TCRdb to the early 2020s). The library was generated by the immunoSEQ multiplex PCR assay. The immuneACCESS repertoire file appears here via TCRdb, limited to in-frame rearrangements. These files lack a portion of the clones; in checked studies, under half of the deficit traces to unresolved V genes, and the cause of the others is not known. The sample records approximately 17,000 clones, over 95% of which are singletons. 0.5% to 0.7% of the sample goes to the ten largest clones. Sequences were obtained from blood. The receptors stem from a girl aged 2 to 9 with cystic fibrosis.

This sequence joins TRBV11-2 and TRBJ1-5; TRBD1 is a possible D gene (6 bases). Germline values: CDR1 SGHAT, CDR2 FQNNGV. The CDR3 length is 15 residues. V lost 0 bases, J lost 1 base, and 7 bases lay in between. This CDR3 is CASSLDRGSNQPQHF. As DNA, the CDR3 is TGTGCCAGCAGCTTAGACAGGGGAAGCAATCAGCCCCAGCATTTT.

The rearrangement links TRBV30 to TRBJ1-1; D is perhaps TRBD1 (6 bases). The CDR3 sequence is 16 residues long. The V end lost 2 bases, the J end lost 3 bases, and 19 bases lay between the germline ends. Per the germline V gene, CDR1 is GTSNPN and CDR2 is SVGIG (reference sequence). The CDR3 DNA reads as TGTGCCTGGAGTCTAGGGGGGTACAGGGTCGACACTGAAGCTTTCTTT. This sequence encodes CAWSLGGYRVDTEAFF.

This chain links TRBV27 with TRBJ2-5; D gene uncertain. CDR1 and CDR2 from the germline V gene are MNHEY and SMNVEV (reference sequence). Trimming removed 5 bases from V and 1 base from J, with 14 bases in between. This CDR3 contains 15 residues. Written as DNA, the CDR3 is TGTGCCAGCAGTGCGATCTCCTGGGGCCAAGAGACCCAGTACTTC. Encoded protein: CASSAISWGQETQYF.

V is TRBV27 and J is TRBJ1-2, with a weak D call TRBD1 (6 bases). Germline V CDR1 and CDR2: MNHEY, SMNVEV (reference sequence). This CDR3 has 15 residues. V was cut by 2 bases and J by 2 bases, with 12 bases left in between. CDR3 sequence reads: CASSLTLTGNYGYTF. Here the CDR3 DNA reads TGTGCCAGCAGTTTAACCCTGACAGGAAACTATGGCTACACCTTC.

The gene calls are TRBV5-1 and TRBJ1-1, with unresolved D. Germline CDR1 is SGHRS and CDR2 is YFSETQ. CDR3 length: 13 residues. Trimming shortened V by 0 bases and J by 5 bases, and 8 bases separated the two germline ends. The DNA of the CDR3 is TGCGCCAGCAGCTTGGGTACCGGGACTGAAGCTTTCTTT. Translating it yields CASSLGTGTEAFF.

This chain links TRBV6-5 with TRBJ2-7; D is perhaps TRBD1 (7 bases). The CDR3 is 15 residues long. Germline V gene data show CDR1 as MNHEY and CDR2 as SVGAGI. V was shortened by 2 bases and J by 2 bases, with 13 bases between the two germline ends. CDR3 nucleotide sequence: TGTGCCAGCAGTTACCTACAGGGGAGGACCTACGAGCAGTACTTC. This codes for CASSYLQGRTYEQYF.

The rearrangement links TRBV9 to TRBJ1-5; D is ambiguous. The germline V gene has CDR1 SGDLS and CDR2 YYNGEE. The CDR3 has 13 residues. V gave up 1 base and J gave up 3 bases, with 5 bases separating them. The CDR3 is CASSVNINQPQHF. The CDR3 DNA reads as TGTGCCAGCAGCGTAAACATCAATCAGCCCCAGCATTTT.

The CDR3 is CASTTLSRSYNEQFF. CDR3 DNA: TGTGCCAGCACAACCCTCTCTCGCTCCTACAATGAGCAGTTCTTC. The chain couples TRBV6-6 to TRBJ2-1; D ambiguous. Trimming took 7 bases from V and 0 from J, leaving 13 bases between them. The CDR3 extends over 15 amino acids. From germline, CDR1 is MNHNY and CDR2 SVGAGI (reference sequence).